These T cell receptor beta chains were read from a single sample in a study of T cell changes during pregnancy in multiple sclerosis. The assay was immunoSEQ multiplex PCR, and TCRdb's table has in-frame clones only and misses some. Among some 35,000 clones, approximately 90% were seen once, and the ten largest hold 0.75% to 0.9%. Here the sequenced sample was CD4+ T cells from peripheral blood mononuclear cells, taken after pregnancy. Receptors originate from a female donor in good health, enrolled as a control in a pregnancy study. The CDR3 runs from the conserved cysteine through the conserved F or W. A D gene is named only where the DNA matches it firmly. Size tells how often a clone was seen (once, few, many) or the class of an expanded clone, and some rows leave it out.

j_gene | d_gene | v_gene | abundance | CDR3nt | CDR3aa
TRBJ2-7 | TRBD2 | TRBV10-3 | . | TGTGCCATCAGTGAGAGGGCTAGCGGGAGCCCCTACGAGCAGTACTTC | CAISERASGSPYEQYF
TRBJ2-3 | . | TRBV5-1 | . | TGCGCCAGCAGCTTGGCGGGAGTCGGGACAGATACGCAGTATTTT | CASSLAGVGTDTQYF
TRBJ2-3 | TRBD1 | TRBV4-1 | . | TGCGCCAGCAGCCAGGGACAGGGCCCCTTGGATACGCAGTATTTT | CASSQGQGPLDTQYF
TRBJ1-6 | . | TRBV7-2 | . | TGTGCCAGCAGCTTAGGAGTGTCCCCGAGGTATAATTCACCCCTCCACTTT | CASSLGVSPRYNSPLHF
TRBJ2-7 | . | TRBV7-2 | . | TGTGCCAGCAGCCAGTTAGCGAGTAGCTACGAGCAGTACTTC | CASSQLASSYEQYF
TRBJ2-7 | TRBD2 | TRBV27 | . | TGTGCCAGCAGTTCACATAGCGGGAGTTACGAGCAGTACTTC | CASSSHSGSYEQYF
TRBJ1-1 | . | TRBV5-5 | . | TGTGCCAGCAGCCCCCCTGCGCGGGGGAAGGGCACTGAAGCTTTCTTT | CASSPPARGKGTEAFF
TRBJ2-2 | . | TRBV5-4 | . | TGTGCCAGCAGCTTGGCTGGGCCTAACACCGGGGAGCTGTTTTTT | CASSLAGPNTGELFF
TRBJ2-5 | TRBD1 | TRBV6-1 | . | TGTGCCACAGAGGGGGCAGGAGAGACCCAGTACTTC | CATEGAGETQYF
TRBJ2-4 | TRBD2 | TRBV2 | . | TGTGCCAGCAGTGAAGCCTCCACTAGCGCCCAAAACATTCAGTACTTC | CASSEASTSAQNIQYF
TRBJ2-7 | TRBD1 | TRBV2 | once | TGTGCCAGCAACCGACAGGGGGCCTACGAGCAGTACTTC | CASNRQGAYEQYF
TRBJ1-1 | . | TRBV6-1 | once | TGTGCCAGCAGGAACACAGAGAACACTGAAGCTTTCTTT | CASRNTENTEAFF
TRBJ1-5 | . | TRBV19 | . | TGTGCCAGTAGTCCGTGGCACAGTGATAGCAATCAGCCCCAGCATTTT | CASSPWHSDSNQPQHF
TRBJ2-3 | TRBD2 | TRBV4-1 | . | TGCGCCAACATGTATGGGAGCGGGAGGGCCTCCACAGATACGCAGTATTTT | CANMYGSGRASTDTQYF
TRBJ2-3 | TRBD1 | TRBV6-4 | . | TGTGCCAGCAGTGACCAACCGGGACAGGGGGGAGTTACGCAGTATTTT | CASSDQPGQGGVTQYF